What follows are 11 T cell receptor beta chains derived from one specimen sequenced in a study of T cell changes during pregnancy in multiple sclerosis. TCRdb keeps only in-frame clones here, not all; method: immunoSEQ multiplex PCR. Of around 70,000 clones detected, just under 95% appear once; the ten largest clones hold over 3.5%. Sequencing was performed on peripheral blood, taken after pregnancy. The source is a female donor in good health, enrolled as a control in a pregnancy study.

The chain recombines TRBV9 with TRBJ1-1; 8 bases align to TRBD1. V dropped 2 bases and J dropped 3; count of bases not matched to a gene: 3. Germline V gives CDR1 SGDLS, CDR2 YYNGEE. The CDR3 sequence is 14 residues long. The CDR3 region has the DNA TGTGCCAGCAGCGTCCAGGGGGCTGACACTGAAGCTTTCTTT. Translation: CASSVQGADTEAFF.

The chain joins TRBV5-6 to TRBJ1-2; D is ambiguous. Germline CDR1 SGHDT, CDR2 YYEEEE. Trimming shortened V by 3 bases and J by 0 bases, and 6 bases separated the two germline ends. The CDR3 consists of 13 residues. The CDR3 DNA is TGTGCCAGCAGCTCCGGAGCTAACTATGGCTACACCTTC. Its protein is CASSSGANYGYTF.

The chain is built from TRBV19 and TRBJ2-7; 9 bases agree with TRBD1. The germline gives CDR1 LNHDA, CDR2 SQIVND (reference sequence). Losses at the gene ends were 10 bases for V and 5 bases for J; bases not matched to a gene: 9. CDR3 size: 13 residues. CDR3 sequence reads: CATSPGQGHEQYF. As DNA, the CDR3 is TGTGCCACCAGCCCCGGACAGGGGCACGAGCAGTACTTC. Full variable domain (remainder filled in from reference TRBV19 and TRBJ2-7): DGGITQSPKYLFRKEGQNVTLSCEQNLNHDAMYWYRQDPGQGLRLIYYSQIVNDFQKGDIAEGYSVSREKKESFPLTVTSAQKNPTAFYLCATSPGQGHEQYFGPGTRLTVT.

As DNA, the CDR3 is TGTGCCAGCAGCTCTCCTAGCGGGGGCAGCTCCTACAATGAGCAGTTCTTC. Amino acid sequence: CASSSPSGGSSYNEQFF. The chain carries TRBV28 and TRBJ2-1, with 10 bases fitting TRBD2. The J segment lost 0 bases and the V segment lost 6 bases, leaving 8 bases of the junction unmatched. The CDR3 contains 17 residues. Germline CDR1 is MDHEN and CDR2 is SYDVKM.

The chain employs TRBV7-3 and TRBJ2-2; D might be TRBD1 (6 bases). The CDR3 loop spans 14 amino acids. Trimming pared 6 bases from V and 7 bases from J, leaving 15 bases between. Germline CDR1 reads SGHTA; CDR2 reads FQGTGA. The CDR3, as DNA: TGTGCCAGCAGAAACTCAGGGGAAGGCGGGGAGCTGTTTTTT. Translated, it gives CASRNSGEGGELFF.

The gene calls are TRBV29-1 and TRBJ2-1; 14 nucleotides line up with TRBD2. Germline CDR1 reads SQVTM; CDR2 reads ANQGSEA. This CDR3 has 13 amino acids. Germline trimming cut 4 bases from V and 9 bases from J; bases unmatched to any gene: 2. The DNA for the CDR3 is TGCAGCGTTGGACTAGCGGGAGGGGGTGAGCAGTTCTTC. Translation: CSVGLAGGGEQFF.

This CDR3 is CASSFGGGAPEAFF. CDR3 sequence (DNA): TGTGCCAGCAGCTTTGGTGGGGGGGCCCCTGAAGCTTTCTTT. This chain links TRBV7-2 with TRBJ1-1, with D maybe TRBD1 (6 bases). This CDR3 region has 14 residues. Germline V lookup: CDR1 SGHTA, CDR2 FQGNSA. V dropped 3 bases and J dropped 6 bases, with 14 bases sitting between them.

The chain recombines TRBV30 with TRBJ1-5; D gene unclear. Trimming removed 0 bases at V and 7 bases at J, with 10 bases between. The CDR3 totals 13 residues. CDR1 and CDR2 from the germline V gene are GTSNPN and SVGIG (reference sequence). The CDR3 is CAWSVEGWQPQHF. The CDR3 DNA sequence: TGTGCCTGGAGTGTGGAGGGATGGCAGCCCCAGCATTTT.

Concerning this clone itself: A read error may produce the germline difference seen at one junction end. The V gene is TRBV4-1, the J gene TRBJ1-2, with a tentative D call TRBD1 (5 bases). Germline CDR1 reads MGHRA; CDR2 reads YSYEKL. The CDR3 spans 14 residues. The CDR3 sequence: CASSQVLGPYAYTF. CDR3 nucleotides: TGCGCCAGCAGCCAAGTTCTGGGGCCCTATGCCTACACCTTC.

The genes are TRBV27 and TRBJ2-7; 9 bases map to TRBD1. Trimming took 5 bases from V and 4 from J; bases not matched to a gene: 9. The CDR3 totals 15 residues. Germline V gene data show CDR1 as MNHEY and CDR2 as SMNVEV (reference sequence). The CDR3 DNA reads as TGTGCCAGCAGTGGGTTCGGGACAGGGCTTTACGAGCAGTACTTC. This sequence encodes CASSGFGTGLYEQYF.

The chain couples TRBV6-5 to TRBJ2-7; no reliable D call. The CDR3 has 14 residues. Trimming pared 8 bases from V and 3 bases from J, leaving 17 bases between. Germline V gene sequence: CDR1 MNHEY, CDR2 SVGAGI. The CDR3 is CASSTAATFYEQYF. The DNA for the CDR3 is TGTGCCAGCTCAACGGCAGCGACCTTCTACGAGCAGTACTTC.